The 5 T cell receptor beta chains listed next were all sequenced from one sample in a study of T cell responses to AZD1222 COVID-19 vaccine. The method was immunoSEQ multiplex PCR; TCRdb's version includes in-frame clones alone and lacks a portion of them. This sample has 100,000 to 120,000 clones, with about 81% found just once. Here the sequenced sample was peripheral blood, taken on day 0 of AZD1222 vaccination. The source of these receptors is an adult in good health.

This clone is medium-sized within its sample. The chain has TRBV10-3 and TRBJ2-2, with 10 nucleotides matching TRBD2. The CDR3 loop spans 15 amino acids. Trimming cost V 6 bases and J 3 bases; bases outside gene matches: 4. From germline, CDR1 is ENHRY and CDR2 SYGVKD. This CDR3 reads CAIRTGTSDTGELFF. DNA for the CDR3: TGTGCCATCAGGACCGGGACTAGCGACACCGGGGAGCTGTTTTTT.

This clone has only one observation. The CDR3 nucleotides are TGCGCCAGCAGCCAAGAAGGGCTAGCGGGGGGGTTCACAGATACGCAGTATTTT. This translates into CASSQEGLAGGFTDTQYF. The chain combines TRBV4-1 with TRBJ2-3, with TRBD2 matching over 12 bases. The CDR3 contains 18 residues. The J segment lost 2 bases and the V segment lost 0 bases, leaving 6 bases of the junction unmatched. The germline V gene has CDR1 MGHRA and CDR2 YSYEKL.

The chain couples TRBV5-8 to TRBJ1-5; D gene unclear. Looked up from germline, CDR1 is SGHTS and CDR2 is YDEGEE. The V end lost 4 bases, the J end lost 11 bases, and 10 bases lay between the germline ends. The CDR3 spans 11 residues. In DNA form, the CDR3 reads TGTGCCAGCAGCCCCTATCTGTCCCAGCATTTT. Translated, it gives CASSPYLSQHF. Using reference TRBV5-8 and TRBJ1-5 for the parts outside the CDR3, the full variable domain is EAGVTQSPTHLIKTRGQQATLRCSPISGHTSVYWYQQALGLGLQFLLWYDEGEERNRGNFPPRFSGRQFPNYSSELNVNALELEDSALYLCASSPYLSQHFGDGTRLSIL.

CDR3 loop: CASSQDTHSYGYTF. CDR3 DNA sequence: TGCGCCAGCAGCCAAGATACGCACTCCTATGGCTACACCTTC. V is TRBV4-3 and J is TRBJ1-2; D is uncertain. Germline CDR1 reads LGHNA; CDR2 reads YSLEER. The V and J ends lost 0 bases and 4 bases respectively, with 9 bases between them. The CDR3 has 14 amino acids.

V is TRBV2 and J is TRBJ2-7; D call uncertain. CDR1 and CDR2 from the germline V gene are SNHLY and FYNNEI. The CDR3 has 13 residues. V was shortened by 4 bases and J by 0 bases, with 7 bases between the two germline ends. In DNA form, the CDR3 reads TGTGCCAGCAGTGGTGGCAGCTCCTACGAGCAGTACTTC. Translating it yields CASSGGSSYEQYF.